This entry lists 29 T cell receptor beta chains sequenced from one sample in a study of blood T cells in healthy people across ages. With a J-beta primer mix and a sample-barcoded 5' primer, a second PCR ran roughly 6 to 11 cycles. TCRdb passed the 5' RACE reads through MiXCR, listing each CDR3 protein once. The sample yields about 650,000 distinct CDR3 sequences, around 32% seen once. The sample was blood. The receptors originated from a woman aged 80 or over in good health.

This clonotype has a handful of counts. The V call is TRBV3-1, the J call TRBJ1-2; a possible D gene is TRBD1 (6 bases). CDR3 length: 13 amino acids. Trimming removed 4 bases from V and 12 bases from J, with 18 bases in between. Germline CDR1 and CDR2: LGHDT and YNNKEL (reference sequence). CDR3 sequence: CASSPQLRGFHTF. In nucleotides, the CDR3 is TGTGCCAGCAGCCCCCAACTGAGGGGGTTCCACACCTTC.

This clonotype occurred many times. A much more abundant neighbour one base away suggests this may be a read error. The chain carries TRBV7-6 and TRBJ2-1; 10 bases agree with TRBD2. This CDR3 contains 16 residues. Germline V CDR1 and CDR2: SGHVS, FNYEAQ. The V and J ends lost 5 bases and 12 bases, in that order; junction bases with no gene match: 16. CDR3 region: CASSPERGGRRLGQFF. The CDR3 nucleotides read TGTGCCAGCAGCCCTGAGCGGGGGGGCAGACGTTTAGGGCAGTTCTTC.

This clonotype appeared many times. The rearrangement links TRBV29-1 to TRBJ2-3, with 8 nucleotides matching TRBD2. Germline V CDR1 and CDR2: SQVTM, ANQGSEA. The CDR3 has 17 amino acids. Trimming took 0 bases from V and 0 from J; bases not matched to a gene: 8. This CDR3 reads CSVEDPYAGGSTDTQYF. The CDR3 DNA reads as TGCAGCGTTGAAGATCCATACGCGGGGGGTAGCACAGATACGCAGTATTTT.

The rearrangement joins TRBV29-1 to TRBJ2-3, with TRBD1 matching 9 bases. From germline, CDR1 is SQVTM and CDR2 ANQGSEA. Trimming at V came to 4 bases and at J to 2 bases, leaving 13 bases not matched to a gene. The CDR3 covers 17 residues. CDR3 sequence: CSVAMGTGIRYTDTQYF. CDR3 nucleotides: TGCAGCGTTGCTATGGGGACAGGGATTCGGTACACAGATACGCAGTATTTT.

The chain joins TRBV7-2 to TRBJ2-2; no clear D. Looked up from germline, CDR1 is SGHTA and CDR2 is FQGNSA. The length of the CDR3 is 16 residues. The germline V and J ends were trimmed by 0 bases and 6 bases, with 14 bases remaining between them. The CDR3 DNA reads TGTGCCAGCAGCTTAGCCCCCCCGTCTGGCGCCGGGGAGCTGTTTTTT. It yields the protein CASSLAPPSGAGELFF.

This chain links TRBV12-3 or TRBV12-4 with TRBJ2-3, with 11 bases matching TRBD2. The ends lost 2 bases at V and 3 bases at J; junction bases unmatched: 7. This CDR3 has 17 residues. The CDR3 region has the DNA TGTGCCAGCAGTTTAACTAGCGGGGGCCTTGGAACAGATACGCAGTATTTT. Its protein product is CASSLTSGGLGTDTQYF.

This chain links TRBV7-2 with TRBJ2-3, with unresolved D. Germline values: CDR1 SGHTA, CDR2 FQGNSA. Trimming stripped 2 bases from V and 9 bases from J, with 9 bases between. The CDR3 sequence is 12 residues long. The CDR3 coding sequence is TGTGCCAGCAGCTTATCAGACCGCACGCAGTATTTT. This sequence encodes CASSLSDRTQYF.

V gene TRBV12-3 or TRBV12-4 combines with J gene TRBJ2-2; 8 bases match TRBD1. This CDR3 is 15 amino acids long. V gave up 7 bases and J gave up 0 bases; unmatched junction bases: 4. CDR3 DNA: TGTGCCAGCATAAGGACAGGGCCGAACACCGGGGAGCTGTTTTTT. Protein: CASIRTGPNTGELFF.

This clonotype was observed many times. The V and J genes are TRBV11-2 and TRBJ2-5, with 11 positions matching TRBD2. Germline trimming cut 4 bases from V and 1 base from J; bases unmatched to any gene: 5. The CDR3 runs 16 residues. CDR1 is SGHAT, CDR2 FQNNGV, per germline. CDR3 amino acids: CASSSRGTSGQETQYF. The DNA of the CDR3 is TGTGCCAGCAGCTCCCGTGGGACTAGCGGCCAAGAGACCCAGTACTTC.

The chain uses TRBV7-2 and TRBJ1-4; D is unresolved. CDR3 length equals 15 residues. The germline V gene has CDR1 SGHTA and CDR2 FQGNSA. V was cut by 2 bases and J by 1 base, with 8 bases left in between. This CDR3 is CASSLPGLTNEKLFF. The CDR3 region has the DNA TGTGCCAGCAGCTTACCGGGCCTAACTAATGAAAAACTGTTTTTT.

This chain links TRBV12-3 or TRBV12-4 with TRBJ1-6; 8 bases align to TRBD1. The CDR3 extends over 17 amino acids. Trimming took 5 bases from V and 10 from J; bases not matched to a gene: 16. The DNA for the CDR3 is TGTGCCAGCAGTAGGAGGACAGGGACACTAGGGGAGTCACCCCTCCACTTT. Protein: CASSRRTGTLGESPLHF.

The J gene is TRBJ2-6, the V gene TRBV5-1; D is unresolved. Trimming left V 3 bases short and J 2 bases short, with 9 bases between. The CDR3 covers 15 residues. Germline V lookup: CDR1 SGHRS, CDR2 YFSETQ. CDR3 DNA sequence: TGCGCCAGCAGCTCAAAACCCGCTGGGGCCAACGTCCTGACTTTC. Translation: CASSSKPAGANVLTF.

This clonotype has ten or more counts. This chain joins TRBV4-1 and TRBJ1-2, with TRBD1 as a possible D gene (5 bases). This CDR3 comprises 15 residues. Germline-derived CDR1 and CDR2 are MGHRA and YSYEKL. V lost 2 bases to trimming and J lost 8 bases, with 18 bases between them. Written as DNA, the CDR3 is TGCGCCAGCAGCCAAAATGGGCCAGGGTTTGGGGGCTACACCTTC. Translating gives CASSQNGPGFGGYTF.

This clonotype was picked up a small number of times. A read error is possible here, since a much larger clone lies one base away. This chain uses TRBV29-1 with TRBJ2-3; D may be TRBD1 (5 bases). Per germline, CDR1 SQVTM and CDR2 ANQGSEA. There are 14 residues in the CDR3. CDR3 nucleotides: TGCAGCGTCCAATTGGCCGGGCGCACAGGTACGCAGTATTTT. Its protein is CSVQLAGRTGTQYF.

This clonotype was seen only once. The chain employs TRBV11-2 and TRBJ2-7; tentative D call: TRBD2 (7 bases). The ends were cut back, 2 bases at V and 3 bases at J, with 17 bases in the middle. CDR3 length: 16 amino acids. Germline V gives CDR1 SGHAT, CDR2 FQNNGV. CDR3 region: CASSLTGAGARYEQYF. The CDR3 DNA reads TGTGCCAGCAGCTTAACAGGCGCGGGGGCCCGCTACGAGCAGTACTTC. The full variable domain, with the rest looked up from reference TRBV11-2 and TRBJ2-7, is EAGVAQSPRYKIIEKRQSVAFWCNPISGHATLYWYQQILGQGPKLLIQFQNNGVVDDSQLPKDRFSAERLKGVDSTLKIQPAKLEDSAVYLCASSLTGAGARYEQYFGPGTRLTVT.

The chain joins TRBV20-1 to TRBJ2-4; 8 bases fit TRBD1. The DNA end is more similar to TRBJ2-7, so the J call may be wrong. The CDR3 extends over 14 amino acids. Germline CDR1 and CDR2: DFQATT and SNEGSKA (reference sequence). The CDR3 nucleotides are TGCAGTGCTTCTATCCGACAGGGGAGGTACGAGCAGTACTTC. The encoded protein is CSASIRQGRYEQYF.

This chain uses TRBV5-1 with TRBJ2-3, with 9 bases that match TRBD2. The CDR3 is 16 amino acids. With 5 bases clipped from V and 5 bases from J, the junction kept 12 bases outside the gene matches. Germline V gene sequence: CDR1 SGHRS, CDR2 YFSETQ. The DNA for the CDR3 is TGCGCCAGCAGTAAGATCGGCGGGGGGGCCGAAGATACGCAGTATTTT. This sequence encodes CASSKIGGGAEDTQYF.

A few counts support this clonotype. The chain carries TRBV3-1 and TRBJ1-2; 7 bases are shared with TRBD1. The CDR3 loop spans 13 amino acids. V gave up 8 bases and J gave up 4 bases; unmatched junction bases: 7. CDR1 and CDR2 (germline): LGHDT, YNNKEL (reference sequence). This chain's CDR3 is CASRAQGGYGYTF. In DNA, the CDR3 is TGTGCCAGCCGAGCTCAGGGGGGCTATGGCTACACCTTC.

On this clonotype: A much larger clone differs by one base, so this may be a read error. The rearrangement uses TRBV7-9 and TRBJ2-7, with D possibly TRBD2 on 7 matching bases. V lost 4 bases, J lost 3 bases, and 13 bases lay in between. This CDR3 has 14 amino acids. The germline V gene has CDR1 SEHNR and CDR2 FQNEAQ (reference sequence). The CDR3 nucleotides read TGTGCCAGCAGCTGTGGGGGGGCGGACTACGAGCAGTACTTC. Protein product: CASSCGGADYEQYF.

Concerning this clonotype itself: Possible read error: a much larger clone is one base away. V and J are TRBV30 and TRBJ2-1; D is unresolved. CDR1 and CDR2 (germline): GTSNPN, SVGIG (reference sequence). V lost 5 bases and J lost 9, with 14 bases in between. The CDR3 totals 12 residues. This CDR3 is CAWGHKHSEQFF. CDR3 DNA: TGTGCCTGGGGCCACAAGCACAGTGAGCAGTTCTTC.

The CDR3 protein is CSAPHRVFYYEQYF. CDR3 DNA sequence: TGCAGTGCGCCACACAGGGTGTTTTACTACGAGCAGTACTTC. The chain joins TRBV20-1 to TRBJ2-5, with D perhaps TRBD1 (6 bases). The J call could be wrong; TRBJ2-7 is a better fit for the DNA end. The CDR3 consists of 14 residues. The germline gives CDR1 DFQATT, CDR2 SNEGSKA (reference sequence).

This clonotype occurred many times. This chain uses TRBV30 with TRBJ1-2; unclear D gene. Trimming shortened V by 1 base and J by 6 bases, and 12 bases separated the two germline ends. Germline assignment: CDR1 GTSNPN and CDR2 SVGIG (reference sequence). The CDR3 totals 13 residues. The CDR3 coding sequence is TGTGCCTGGAGTGATCGGACTGAAAATGGCTACACCTTC. Translating it yields CAWSDRTENGYTF.

This clonotype was detected ten times or more. V and J are TRBV10-3 and TRBJ2-7, with TRBD1 identical over 10 bases. V gave up 4 bases and J gave up 2 bases; unmatched junction bases: 5. The CDR3 covers 15 residues. Per the germline V gene, CDR1 is ENHRY and CDR2 is SYGVKD. The CDR3 here is CAISGTGTGAYEQYF. The CDR3 DNA is TGTGCCATCAGTGGCACCGGGACAGGGGCCTACGAGCAGTACTTC.

The table lists this clonotype with many counts. The rearrangement uses TRBV9 and TRBJ1-2; 10 positions match TRBD1. V lost 0 bases, J lost 6 bases, and 11 bases stayed unmatched. This CDR3 has 17 residues. Germline CDR1 and CDR2: SGDLS and YYNGEE. The CDR3 DNA is TGTGCCAGCAGCGTAGATGTAAGAGGGACAGGGGATAATGGCTACACCTTC. It translates to CASSVDVRGTGDNGYTF.

The chain couples TRBV2 to TRBJ1-5, with D maybe TRBD1 (5 bases). This CDR3 comprises 16 residues. Deletions cut 4 bases from V and 7 bases from J, with 20 bases between. The V gene's germline CDR1 is SNHLY and CDR2 FYNNEI. The CDR3, as DNA: TGTGCCAGCAGTGTGTTCGGGCAGGGAGGAAAGCAGCCCCAGCATTTT. It encodes CASSVFGQGGKQPQHF.

This clonotype was counted at least ten times. The gene calls are TRBV20-1 and TRBJ2-3, with a possible D match to TRBD1 (8 bases). The V and J ends lost 5 bases and 3 bases respectively, with 21 bases between them. Germline assignment: CDR1 DFQATT and CDR2 SNEGSKA (reference sequence). The CDR3 consists of 16 residues. CDR3 coding DNA: TGCAGTGCTGCCGTCGGACAGGGAGGGATAACAGATACGCAGTATTTT. Its protein is CSAAVGQGGITDTQYF.

This clonotype occurred a few times. This may stem from a read error, because a much larger clone lies one nucleotide away. The gene calls are TRBV7-2 and TRBJ2-4, with 9 bases matching TRBD1. CDR3 length: 17 residues. The germline V gene has CDR1 SGHTA and CDR2 FQGNSA. J lost 1 base, V lost 5 bases, and 9 bases had no gene match. The CDR3 spells CASSARQGVEAKNIQYF. CDR3 coding DNA: TGTGCCAGCAGCGCGAGACAGGGGGTTGAGGCCAAAAACATTCAGTACTTC.

This chain joins TRBV13 and TRBJ2-1; D is ambiguous. CDR1 and CDR2 from the germline V gene are PRHDT and FYEKMQ (reference sequence). The CDR3 runs to 15 residues. V gave up 4 bases and J gave up 0 bases, with 10 bases separating them. The CDR3 sequence is CASSSGIYSYNEQFF. CDR3 nucleotide sequence: TGTGCCAGCAGCTCTGGCATTTACTCCTACAATGAGCAGTTCTTC.

This clonotype has a count of ten or more. The chain recombines TRBV18 with TRBJ1-2; D is unclear. The germline V gene has CDR1 KGHSH and CDR2 LQKENI. V was cut by 1 base and J by 4 bases, with 10 bases left in between. The CDR3 runs 14 residues. As DNA, the CDR3 is TGTGCCAGCTCACCACAGGGCCTCCCCTATGGCTACACCTTC. Translating it yields CASSPQGLPYGYTF. The variable domain in full, with the rest retrieved from reference TRBV18 and TRBJ1-2, is NAGVMQNPRHLVRRRGQEARLRCSPMKGHSHVYWYRQLPEEGLKFMVYLQKENIIDESGMPKERFSAEFPKEGPSILRIQQVVRGDSAAYFCASSPQGLPYGYTFGSGTRLTVV.